This T cell receptor (beta chain) was found in a study of early T cells in non-severe SARS-CoV-2 infection. On the study more broadly: Sequencing of unsorted whole blood was done on bulk RNA, leaving chains unpaired.

Germline V gives CDR1 SGHAT, CDR2 FQNNGV. The CDR3 runs 15 residues. V lost 3 bases and J lost 7; bases outside the gene matches: 7. MiXCR, run by TCRdb on the 5' RACE reads, gives a single entry per CDR3 protein. The sample holds about 77,000 distinct CDR3 sequences, approximately 15% seen once. The chain has TRBV11-2 and TRBJ2-1; the match to TRBD2 covers 9 bases. The sample taken for sequencing was whole blood. The source of this sequence is an adult who was a healthcare worker with PCR-confirmed SARS-CoV-2 infection or an uninfected control (not recorded which). The CDR3 nucleotides are TGTGCCAGCAGCTTGATAGCGGGAGAATGGAATGAGCAGTTCTTC. It specifies CASSLIAGEWNEQFF.